The text below deals with one TCR beta chain. Its antigen remains unidentified. The sample comes from a study of cytomegalovirus exposure and HLA in healthy donors. Whole-study context: The Caucasian-associated ancestry cluster held around 76% of 398 genotyped donors. The study's findings and limits: Testing in vitro showed three CMV-associated chains specific for CMV antigens.

Germline-derived CDR1 and CDR2 are SGHDT and YYEEEE. The CDR3 loop spans 13 amino acids. V lost 4 bases to trimming and J lost 3 bases; unmatched junction nucleotides: 3. With 60 Vbeta and 13 Jbeta primers, the PCR was carried out. Assay: immunoSEQ multiplex PCR; the TCRdb copy retains only in-frame clones and omits some. Found here are 200,000 or so clones, approximately 78% of them singletons; the top ten hold under 7.5%. The donors (healthy individuals) were bone marrow donors. Sequencing was done on a sample of PBMCs. J is TRBJ1-2 and V is TRBV5-6; 7 bases fit TRBD1. The clonotype comes from a woman in her fifties or sixties in good health and CMV-seropositive. The CDR3 DNA follows: TGTGCCAGCAGCAGAACAGGGGACTATGGCTACACCTTC. This encodes CASSRTGDYGYTF.